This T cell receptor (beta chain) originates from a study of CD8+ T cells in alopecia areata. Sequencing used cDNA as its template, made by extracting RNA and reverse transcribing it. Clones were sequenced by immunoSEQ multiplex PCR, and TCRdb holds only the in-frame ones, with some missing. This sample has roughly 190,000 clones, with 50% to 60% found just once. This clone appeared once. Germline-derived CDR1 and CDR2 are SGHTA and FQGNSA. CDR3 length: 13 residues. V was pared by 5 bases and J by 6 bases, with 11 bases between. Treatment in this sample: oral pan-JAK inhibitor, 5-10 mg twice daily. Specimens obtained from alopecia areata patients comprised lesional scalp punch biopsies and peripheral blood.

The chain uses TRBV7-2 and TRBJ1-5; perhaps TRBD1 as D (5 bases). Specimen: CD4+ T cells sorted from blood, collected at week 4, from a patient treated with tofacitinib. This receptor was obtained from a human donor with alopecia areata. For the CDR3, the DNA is TGTGCCAGCAGCCCCGGGACGGGTCAGCCCCAGCATTTT. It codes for CASSPGTGQPQHF.